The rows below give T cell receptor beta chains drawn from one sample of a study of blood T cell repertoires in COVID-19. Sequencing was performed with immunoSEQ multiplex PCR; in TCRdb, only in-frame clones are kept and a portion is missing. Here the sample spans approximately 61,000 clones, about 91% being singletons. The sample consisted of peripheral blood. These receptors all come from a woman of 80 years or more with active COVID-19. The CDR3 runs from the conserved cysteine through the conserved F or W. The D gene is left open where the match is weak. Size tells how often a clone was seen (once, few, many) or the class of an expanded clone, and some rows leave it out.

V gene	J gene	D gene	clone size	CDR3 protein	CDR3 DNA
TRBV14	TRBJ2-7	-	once	CASSPGRDTYEQYF	TGTGCCAGCAGCCCCGGACGGGACACTTACGAGCAGTACTTC
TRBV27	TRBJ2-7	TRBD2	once	CASAREGSYEQYF	TGTGCCAGCGCTCGGGAGGGCTCCTACGAGCAGTACTTC
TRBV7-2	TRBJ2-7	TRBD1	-	CASSPRFGQGFYEQYF	TGTGCCAGCAGCCCCCGCTTTGGACAGGGGTTTTACGAGCAGTACTTC
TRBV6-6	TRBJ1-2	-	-	CASREIVIPGYTF	TGTGCCAGCAGGGAGATTGTTATTCCTGGCTACACCTTC
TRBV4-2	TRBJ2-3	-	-	CASSQDSASARTDTQYF	TGTGCCAGCAGCCAAGACTCAGCGTCGGCCCGCACAGATACGCAGTATTTT
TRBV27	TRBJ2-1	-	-	CASSPSHPQAGGTPPRFF	TGTGCCAGCAGTCCCTCCCATCCCCAGGCAGGGGGGACCCCTCCTAGGTTCTTC
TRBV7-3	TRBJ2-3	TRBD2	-	CASSPSGGSADTQYF	TGTGCCAGCAGTCCTAGCGGGGGGTCTGCAGATACGCAGTATTTT
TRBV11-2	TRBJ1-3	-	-	CASSLDGGSGNTIYF	TGTGCCAGCAGCTTAGATGGGGGGTCTGGAAACACCATATATTTT
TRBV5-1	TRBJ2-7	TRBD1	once	CASSLSGQGAHEQYF	TGCGCCAGCAGCTTGTCGGGACAGGGGGCCCACGAGCAGTACTTC
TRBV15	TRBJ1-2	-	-	CATSRVGGYGYTF	TGTGCCACCAGCAGAGTTGGAGGGTATGGCTACACCTTC
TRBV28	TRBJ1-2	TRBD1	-	CASSRGQNYGYTF	TGTGCCAGCAGCCGGGGACAGAACTATGGCTACACCTTC
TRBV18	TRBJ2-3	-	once	CASSPPRRAGGYTDTQYF	TGTGCCAGCTCACCACCGAGGAGGGCTGGCGGATACACAGATACGCAGTATTTT
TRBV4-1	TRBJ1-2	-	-	CASSQGQGQGFRSF	TGCGCCAGCAGCCAAGGCCAGGGGCAGGGTTTTAGATCGTTC
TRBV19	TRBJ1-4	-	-	CASIGQGGEKLFF	TGTGCCAGTATCGGGCAGGGCGGCGAAAAACTGTTTTTT
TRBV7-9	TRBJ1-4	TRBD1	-	CASRTDRANEKLFF	TGTGCCAGCAGGACGGACAGGGCTAATGAAAAACTGTTTTTT
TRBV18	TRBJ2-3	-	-	CASSPYQGGTDTQYF	TGTGCCAGCTCACCATACCAGGGCGGCACAGATACGCAGTATTTT
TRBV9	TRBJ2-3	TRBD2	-	CASSVGGLLTDTQYF	TGTGCCAGCAGCGTAGGGGGACTACTCACAGATACGCAGTATTTT
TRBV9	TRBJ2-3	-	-	CASSPGGVTDTQYF	TGTGCCAGCAGCCCCGGCGGGGTGACAGATACGCAGTATTTT
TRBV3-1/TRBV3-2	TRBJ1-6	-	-	CASIIHHNSPLHF	TGTGCCAGCATCATACATCATAATTCACCCCTCCACTTT
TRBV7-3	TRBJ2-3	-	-	CASSFSGTDTQYF	TGTGCCAGCAGCTTCTCGGGCACAGATACGCAGTATTTT
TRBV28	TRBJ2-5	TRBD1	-	CASSLSSTGDRETQYF	TGTGCCAGCAGTTTAAGTTCTACAGGGGATCGAGAGACCCAGTACTTC
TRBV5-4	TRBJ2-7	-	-	CASSLNPRAYEQYF	TGTGCCAGCAGCTTGAATCCACGAGCCTACGAGCAGTACTTC
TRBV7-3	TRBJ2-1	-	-	CASSPTGNYNEQFF	TGTGCCAGCAGCCCGACGGGGAACTACAATGAGCAGTTCTTC
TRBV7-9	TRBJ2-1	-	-	CASSLAGEVGNEQFF	TGTGCCAGCAGCTTAGCTGGTGAGGTGGGCAATGAGCAGTTCTTC
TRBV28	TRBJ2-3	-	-	CASSLPYTDTQYF	TGTGCCAGCAGTTTACCCTACACAGATACGCAGTATTTT
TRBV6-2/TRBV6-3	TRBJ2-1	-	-	CASSYGQVYNEQFF	TGTGCCAGCAGTTACGGGCAGGTCTACAATGAGCAGTTCTTC
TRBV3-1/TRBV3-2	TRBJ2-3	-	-	CASSQDPSDTDTQYF	TGTGCCAGCAGCCAAGATCCTAGCGACACAGATACGCAGTATTTT
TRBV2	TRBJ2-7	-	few	CASRAGLTIYEQYF	TGTGCCAGCAGGGCGGGGTTAACTATCTACGAGCAGTACTTC